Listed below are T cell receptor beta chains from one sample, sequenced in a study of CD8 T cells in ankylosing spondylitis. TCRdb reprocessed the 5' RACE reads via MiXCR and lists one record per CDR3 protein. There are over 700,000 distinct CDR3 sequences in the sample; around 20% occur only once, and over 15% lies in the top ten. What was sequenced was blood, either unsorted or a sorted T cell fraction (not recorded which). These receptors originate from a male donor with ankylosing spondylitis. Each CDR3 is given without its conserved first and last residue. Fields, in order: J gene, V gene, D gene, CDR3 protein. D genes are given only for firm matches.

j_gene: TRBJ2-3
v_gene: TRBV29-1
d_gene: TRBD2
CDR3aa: STRPGTRNTDTQY

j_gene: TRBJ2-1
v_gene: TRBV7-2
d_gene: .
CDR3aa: ASSFASSYNEQF

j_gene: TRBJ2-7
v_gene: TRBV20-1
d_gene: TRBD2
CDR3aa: SARDRVAGSRYEQY

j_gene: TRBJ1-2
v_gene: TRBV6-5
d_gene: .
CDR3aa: ASSYSLGKPYGYT

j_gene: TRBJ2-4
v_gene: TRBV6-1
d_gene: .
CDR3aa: ASSERLGIQY

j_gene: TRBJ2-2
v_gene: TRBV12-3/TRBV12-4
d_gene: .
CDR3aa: ASTYRDGELF

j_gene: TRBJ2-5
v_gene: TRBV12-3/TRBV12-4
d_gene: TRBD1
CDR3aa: ASSTGGIQETQY

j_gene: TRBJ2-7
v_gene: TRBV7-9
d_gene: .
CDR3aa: ASSLLAPGSVHEQY

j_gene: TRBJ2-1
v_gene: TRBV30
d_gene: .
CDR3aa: AWRDRSYNEQF

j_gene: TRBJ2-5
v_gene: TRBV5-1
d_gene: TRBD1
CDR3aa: ASSDRDRGIDETQY

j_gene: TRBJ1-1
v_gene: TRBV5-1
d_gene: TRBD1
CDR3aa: ASSQDRGRATEAF

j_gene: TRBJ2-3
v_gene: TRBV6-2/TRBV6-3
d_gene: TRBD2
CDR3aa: ASRPGRAGSTDTQY

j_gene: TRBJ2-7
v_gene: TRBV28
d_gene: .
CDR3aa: ASSPRRWEGAVSYEQY

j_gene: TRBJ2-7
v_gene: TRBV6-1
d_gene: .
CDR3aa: ASRKDQGGSYEQY

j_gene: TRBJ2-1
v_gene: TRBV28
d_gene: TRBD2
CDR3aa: ASSFLTSGVRSNEQF

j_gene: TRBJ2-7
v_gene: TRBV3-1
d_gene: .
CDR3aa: ASSPEAASYEQY

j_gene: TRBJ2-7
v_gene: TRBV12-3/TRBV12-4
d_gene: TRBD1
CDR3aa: ASSQTGAHPYEQY

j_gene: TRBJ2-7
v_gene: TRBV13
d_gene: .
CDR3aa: ASGSGLYEQY

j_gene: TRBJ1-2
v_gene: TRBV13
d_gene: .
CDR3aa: ASRPPGAVYGYT

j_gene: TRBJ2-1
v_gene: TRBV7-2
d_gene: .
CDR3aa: ASSLEGGFTEQF

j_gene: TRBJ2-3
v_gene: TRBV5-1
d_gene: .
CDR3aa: ASSHTPPTDTQY

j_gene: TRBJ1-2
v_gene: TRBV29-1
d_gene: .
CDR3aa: SVELGRHGYT